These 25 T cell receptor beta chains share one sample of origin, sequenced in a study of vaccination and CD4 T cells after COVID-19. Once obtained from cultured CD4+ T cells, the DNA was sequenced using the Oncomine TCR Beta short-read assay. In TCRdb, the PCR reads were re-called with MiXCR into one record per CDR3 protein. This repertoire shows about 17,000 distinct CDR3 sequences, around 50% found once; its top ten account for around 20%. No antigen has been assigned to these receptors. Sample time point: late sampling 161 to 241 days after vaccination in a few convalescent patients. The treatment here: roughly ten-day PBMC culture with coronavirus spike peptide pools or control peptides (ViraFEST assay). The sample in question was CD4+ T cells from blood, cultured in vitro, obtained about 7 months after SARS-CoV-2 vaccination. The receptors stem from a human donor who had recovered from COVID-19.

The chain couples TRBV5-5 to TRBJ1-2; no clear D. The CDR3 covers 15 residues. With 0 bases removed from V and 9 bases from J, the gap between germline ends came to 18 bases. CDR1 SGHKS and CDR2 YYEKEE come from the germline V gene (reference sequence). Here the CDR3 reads CASSLASGSAYSYTF. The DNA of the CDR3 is TGTGCCAGCAGCTTGGCCAGCGGTTCAGCATACAGCTACACCTTC.

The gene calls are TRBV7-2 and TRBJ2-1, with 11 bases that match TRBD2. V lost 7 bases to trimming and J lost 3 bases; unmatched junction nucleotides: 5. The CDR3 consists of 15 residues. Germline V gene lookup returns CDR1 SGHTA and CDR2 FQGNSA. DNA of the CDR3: TGTGCCAGCACCGAACTAGCGGGGGACTACAATGAGCAGTTCTTC. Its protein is CASTELAGDYNEQFF. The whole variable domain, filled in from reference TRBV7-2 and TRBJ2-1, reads GAGVSQSPSNKVTEKGKDVELRCDPISGHTALYWYRQSLGQGLEFLIYFQGNSAPDKSGLPSDRFSAERTGGSVSTLTIQRTQQEDSAVYLCASTELAGDYNEQFFGPGTRLTVL.

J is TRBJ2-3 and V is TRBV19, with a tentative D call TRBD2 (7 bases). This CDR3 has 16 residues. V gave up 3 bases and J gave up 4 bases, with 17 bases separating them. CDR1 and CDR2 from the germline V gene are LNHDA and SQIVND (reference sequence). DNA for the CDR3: TGTGCCAGTAGTATTCTAGGGGGGGGGGCCGCAGATACGCAGTATTTT. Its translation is CASSILGGGAADTQYF.

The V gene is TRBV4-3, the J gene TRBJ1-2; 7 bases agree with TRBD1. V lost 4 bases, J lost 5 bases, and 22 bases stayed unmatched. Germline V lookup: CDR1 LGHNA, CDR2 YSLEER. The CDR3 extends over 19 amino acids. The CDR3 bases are TGCGCCAGCAGCCCGAAGTACCGGACTACAACAGGGGCGGGGTATGGCTACACCTTC. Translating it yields CASSPKYRTTTGAGYGYTF.

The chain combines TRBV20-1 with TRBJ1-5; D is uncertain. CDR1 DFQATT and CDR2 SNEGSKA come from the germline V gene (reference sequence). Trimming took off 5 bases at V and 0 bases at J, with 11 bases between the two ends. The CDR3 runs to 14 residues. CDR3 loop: CSAPVGVSNQPQHF. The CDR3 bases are TGCAGTGCTCCAGTAGGTGTTAGCAATCAGCCCCAGCATTTT.

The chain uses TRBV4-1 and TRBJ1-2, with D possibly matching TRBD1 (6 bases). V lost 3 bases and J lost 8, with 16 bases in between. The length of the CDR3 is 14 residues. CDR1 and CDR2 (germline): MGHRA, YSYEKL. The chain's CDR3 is CASSQNQGFSGYTF. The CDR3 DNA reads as TGCGCCAGCAGCCAGAATCAGGGGTTTAGCGGCTACACCTTC.

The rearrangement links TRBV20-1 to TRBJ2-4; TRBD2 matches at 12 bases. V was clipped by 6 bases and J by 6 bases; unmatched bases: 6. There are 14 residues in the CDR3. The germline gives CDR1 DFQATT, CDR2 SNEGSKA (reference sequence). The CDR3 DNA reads TGCAGTGCCAGACTAGCGGGAGACGTAAACATTCAGTACTTC. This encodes CSARLAGDVNIQYF.

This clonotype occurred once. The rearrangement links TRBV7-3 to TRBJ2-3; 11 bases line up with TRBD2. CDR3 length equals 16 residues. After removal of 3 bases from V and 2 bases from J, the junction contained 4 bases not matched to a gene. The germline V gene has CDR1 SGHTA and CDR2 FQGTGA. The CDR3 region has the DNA TGTGCCAGCAGCTTTACTAGCGGGGGTCTCACAGATACGCAGTATTTT. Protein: CASSFTSGGLTDTQYF.

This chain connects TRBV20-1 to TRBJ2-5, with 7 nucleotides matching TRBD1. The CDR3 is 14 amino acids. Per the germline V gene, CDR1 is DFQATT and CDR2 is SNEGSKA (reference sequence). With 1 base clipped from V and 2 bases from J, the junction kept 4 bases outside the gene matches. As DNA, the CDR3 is TGCAGTGCTAGAGCAGGGACAGCGCAAGAGACCCAGTACTTC. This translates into CSARAGTAQETQYF.

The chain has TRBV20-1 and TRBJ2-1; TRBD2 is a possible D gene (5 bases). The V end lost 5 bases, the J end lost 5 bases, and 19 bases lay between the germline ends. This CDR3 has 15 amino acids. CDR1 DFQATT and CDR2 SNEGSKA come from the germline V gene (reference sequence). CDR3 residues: CSAGSRAATNNEQFF. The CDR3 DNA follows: TGCAGTGCTGGGAGTCGGGCGGCCACCAACAATGAGCAGTTCTTC.

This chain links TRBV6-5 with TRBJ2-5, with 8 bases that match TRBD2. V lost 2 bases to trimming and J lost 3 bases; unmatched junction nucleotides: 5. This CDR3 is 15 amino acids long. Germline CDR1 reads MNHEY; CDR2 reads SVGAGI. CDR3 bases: TGTGCCAGCAGTTACGTAGCGGGGCCCAAAGAGACCCAGTACTTC. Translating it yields CASSYVAGPKETQYF.

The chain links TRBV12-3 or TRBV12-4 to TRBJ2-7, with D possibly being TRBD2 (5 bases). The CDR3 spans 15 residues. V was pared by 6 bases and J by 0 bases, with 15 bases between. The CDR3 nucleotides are TGTGCCAGCAGCCCCGCGGGCACCCTCTCCTACGAGCAGTACTTC. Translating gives CASSPAGTLSYEQYF.

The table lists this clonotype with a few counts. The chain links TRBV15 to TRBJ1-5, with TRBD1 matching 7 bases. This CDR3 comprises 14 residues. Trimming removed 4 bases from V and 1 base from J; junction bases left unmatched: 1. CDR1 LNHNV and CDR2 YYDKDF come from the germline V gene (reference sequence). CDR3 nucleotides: TGTGCCACCAGCAAAGGGGGCAGCAATCAGCCCCAGCATTTT. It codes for CATSKGGSNQPQHF.

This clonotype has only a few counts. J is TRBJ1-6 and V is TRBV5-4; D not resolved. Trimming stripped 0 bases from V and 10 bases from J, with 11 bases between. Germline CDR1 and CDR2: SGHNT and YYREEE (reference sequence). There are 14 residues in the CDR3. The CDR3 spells CASSLEGVWSPLHF. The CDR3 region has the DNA TGTGCCAGCAGCTTGGAGGGAGTTTGGTCACCCCTCCACTTT.

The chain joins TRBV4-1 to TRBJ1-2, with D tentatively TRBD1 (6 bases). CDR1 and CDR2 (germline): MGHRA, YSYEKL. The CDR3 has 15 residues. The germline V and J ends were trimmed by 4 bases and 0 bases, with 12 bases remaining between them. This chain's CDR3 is CASSPSRGTNYGYTF. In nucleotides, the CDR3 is TGCGCCAGCAGCCCCAGCAGGGGAACTAACTATGGCTACACCTTC.

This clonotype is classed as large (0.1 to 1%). CDR3: CASSSRREGYEQYF. The CDR3 DNA reads as TGTGCCAGCAGCTCAAGGAGGGAGGGGTACGAGCAGTACTTC. The V gene is TRBV7-2, the J gene TRBJ2-7; 7 positions agree with TRBD2. The V segment lost 4 bases and the J segment 4 bases; nucleotides outside the gene matches: 7. The CDR3 covers 14 residues. Per germline, CDR1 SGHTA and CDR2 FQGNSA.

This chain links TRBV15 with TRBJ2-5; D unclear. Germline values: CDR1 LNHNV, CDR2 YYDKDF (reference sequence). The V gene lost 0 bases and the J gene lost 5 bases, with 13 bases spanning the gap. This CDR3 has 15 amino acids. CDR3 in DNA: TGTGCCACCAGCAGAGATCCCCGAACCGGCGAGACCCAGTACTTC. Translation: CATSRDPRTGETQYF. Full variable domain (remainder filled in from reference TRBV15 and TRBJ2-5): DAMVIQNPRYQVTQFGKPVTLSCSQTLNHNVMYWYQQKSSQAPKLLFHYYDKDFNNEADTPDNFQSRRPNTSFCFLDIRSPGLGDTAMYLCATSRDPRTGETQYFGPGTRLLVL.

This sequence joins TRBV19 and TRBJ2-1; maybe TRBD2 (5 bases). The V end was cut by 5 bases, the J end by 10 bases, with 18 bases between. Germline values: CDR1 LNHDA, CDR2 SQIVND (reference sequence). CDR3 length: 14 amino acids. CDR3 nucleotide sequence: TGTGCCAGTAGTCGGTCCCGGGATGTAATAGAGCAGTTCTTC. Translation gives CASSRSRDVIEQFF.

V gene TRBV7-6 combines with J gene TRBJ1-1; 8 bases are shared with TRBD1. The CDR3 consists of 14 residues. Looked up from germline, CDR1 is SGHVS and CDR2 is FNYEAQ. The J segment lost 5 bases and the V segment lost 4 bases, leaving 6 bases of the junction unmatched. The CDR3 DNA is TGTGCCAGCAGCTCCGGGACAGGAGTGACTGAAGCTTTCTTT. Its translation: CASSSGTGVTEAFF. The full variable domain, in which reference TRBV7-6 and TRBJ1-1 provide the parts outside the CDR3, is GAGVSQSPRYKVTKRGQDVALRCDPISGHVSLYWYRQALGQGPEFLTYFNYEAQQDKSGLPNDRFSAERPEGSISTLTIQRTEQRDSAMYRCASSSGTGVTEAFFGQGTRLTVV.

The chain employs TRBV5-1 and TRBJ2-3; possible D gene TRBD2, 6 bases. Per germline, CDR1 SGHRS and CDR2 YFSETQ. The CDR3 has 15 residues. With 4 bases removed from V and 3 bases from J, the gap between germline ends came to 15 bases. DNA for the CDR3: TGCGCCAGCAGCATGGGGGAGGTTTCGACAGATACGCAGTATTTT. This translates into CASSMGEVSTDTQYF.

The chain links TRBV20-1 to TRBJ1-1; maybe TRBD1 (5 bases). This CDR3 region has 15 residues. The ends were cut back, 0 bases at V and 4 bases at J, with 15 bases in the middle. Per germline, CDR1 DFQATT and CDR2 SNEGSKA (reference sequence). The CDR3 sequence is CSARDSGGPGTEAFF. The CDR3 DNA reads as TGCAGTGCTAGAGATTCCGGGGGACCAGGCACTGAAGCTTTCTTT.

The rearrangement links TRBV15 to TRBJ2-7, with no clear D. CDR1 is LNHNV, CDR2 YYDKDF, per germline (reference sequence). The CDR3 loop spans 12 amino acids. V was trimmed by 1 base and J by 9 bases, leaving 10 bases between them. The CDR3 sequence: CATSRADLWQYF. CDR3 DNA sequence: TGTGCCACCAGCAGAGCAGATTTATGGCAGTACTTC.

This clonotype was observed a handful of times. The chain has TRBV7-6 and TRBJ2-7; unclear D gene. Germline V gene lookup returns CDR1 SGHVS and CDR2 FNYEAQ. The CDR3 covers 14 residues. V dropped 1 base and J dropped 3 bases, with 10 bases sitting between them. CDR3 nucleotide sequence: TGTGCCAGCAGCTTAGATTCGGGCAGCTACGAGCAGTACTTC. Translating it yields CASSLDSGSYEQYF.

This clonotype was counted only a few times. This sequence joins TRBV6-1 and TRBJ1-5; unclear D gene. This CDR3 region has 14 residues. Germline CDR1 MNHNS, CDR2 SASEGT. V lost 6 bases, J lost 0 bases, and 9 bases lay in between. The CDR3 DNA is TGTGCCAGCAGCTCCCATAATAGCAATCAGCCCCAGCATTTT. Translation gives CASSSHNSNQPQHF.

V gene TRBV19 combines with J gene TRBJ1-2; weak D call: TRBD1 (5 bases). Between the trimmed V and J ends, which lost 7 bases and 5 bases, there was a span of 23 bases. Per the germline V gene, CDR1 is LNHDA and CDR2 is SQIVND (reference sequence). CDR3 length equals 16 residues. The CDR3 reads CASTAGTVRGPYGYTF. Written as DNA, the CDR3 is TGTGCCAGTACTGCGGGGACGGTGAGAGGTCCGTATGGCTACACCTTC.